This TCR beta chain was identified in a study of blood T cell repertoires in COVID-19. Study-level information: The cDNA or gDNA used as material had been derived from T cells, B-cell-depleted T cells, or PBMCs.

In germline, CDR1 is KGHSH, CDR2 LQKENI. V was cut by 3 bases and J by 1 base, with 7 bases left in between. This CDR3 region has 14 residues. Study processing details: Reference gene primer amplification in the assay estimated nucleated cell counts. Produced via immunoSEQ multiplex PCR; TCRdb's table is partial and in-frame only. The DNA gave D and trimming, while V, J and clone size come from that table. The sample consists of under 250,000 clones, more than 75% of them appearing once. It was during active infection that Seattle patients were enrolled and then longitudinally followed. V usage is TRBV18 and J usage is TRBJ1-3; the D is unclear. This clonotype was obtained from a man aged 45 to 65 with COVID-19, enrolled during active disease. The specimen sequenced was peripheral blood. The CDR3 sequence is CASSPNQSGNTIYF. DNA for the CDR3: TGTGCCAGCTCACCTAATCAGTCTGGAAACACCATATATTTT.